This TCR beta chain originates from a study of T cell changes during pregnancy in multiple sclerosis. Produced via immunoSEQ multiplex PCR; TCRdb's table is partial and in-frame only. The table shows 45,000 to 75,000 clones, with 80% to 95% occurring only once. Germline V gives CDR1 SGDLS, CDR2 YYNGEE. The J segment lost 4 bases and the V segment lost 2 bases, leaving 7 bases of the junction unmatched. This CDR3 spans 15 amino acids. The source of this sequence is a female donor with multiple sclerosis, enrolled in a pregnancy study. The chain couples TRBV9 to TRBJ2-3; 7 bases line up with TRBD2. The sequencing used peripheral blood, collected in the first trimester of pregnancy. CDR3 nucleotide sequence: TGTGCCAGCAGCGTGGGGGGGGGAAGGCCAGATACGCAGTATTTT. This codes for CASSVGGGRPDTQYF.